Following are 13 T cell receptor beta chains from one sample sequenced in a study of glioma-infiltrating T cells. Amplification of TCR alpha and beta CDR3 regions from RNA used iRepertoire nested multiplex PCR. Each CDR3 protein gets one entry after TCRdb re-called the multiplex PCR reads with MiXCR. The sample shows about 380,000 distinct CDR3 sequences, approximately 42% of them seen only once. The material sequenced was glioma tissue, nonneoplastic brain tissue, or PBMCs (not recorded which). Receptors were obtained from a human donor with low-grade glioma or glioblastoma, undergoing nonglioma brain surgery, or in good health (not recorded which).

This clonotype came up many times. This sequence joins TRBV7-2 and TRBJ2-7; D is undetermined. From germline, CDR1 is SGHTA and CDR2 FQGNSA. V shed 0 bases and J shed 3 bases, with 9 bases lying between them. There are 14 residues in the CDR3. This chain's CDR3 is CASSLAGGNYEQYF. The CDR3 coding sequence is TGTGCCAGCAGCTTAGCGGGCGGTAACTACGAGCAGTACTTC.

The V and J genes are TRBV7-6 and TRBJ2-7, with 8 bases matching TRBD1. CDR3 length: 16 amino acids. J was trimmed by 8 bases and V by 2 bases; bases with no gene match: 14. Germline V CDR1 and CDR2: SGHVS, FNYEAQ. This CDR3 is CASSLPPGQGKYKQYF. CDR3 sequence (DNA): TGTGCCAGCAGCTTACCCCCCGGACAGGGAAAGTATAAGCAGTACTTC.

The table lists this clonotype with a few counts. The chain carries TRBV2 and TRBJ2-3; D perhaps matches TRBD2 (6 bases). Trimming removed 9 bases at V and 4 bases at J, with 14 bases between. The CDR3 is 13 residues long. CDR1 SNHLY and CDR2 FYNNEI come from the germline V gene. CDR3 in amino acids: CARMDYGADTQYF. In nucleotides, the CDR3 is TGTGCCAGGATGGACTATGGGGCAGATACGCAGTATTTT.

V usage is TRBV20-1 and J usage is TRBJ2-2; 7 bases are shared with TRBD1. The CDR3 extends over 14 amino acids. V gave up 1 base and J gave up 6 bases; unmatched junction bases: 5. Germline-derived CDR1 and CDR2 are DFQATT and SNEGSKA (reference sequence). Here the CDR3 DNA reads TGCAGTGCTAGAGGCAGGGGGTCGTCCGGGGAGCTGTTTTTT. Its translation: CSARGRGSSGELFF.

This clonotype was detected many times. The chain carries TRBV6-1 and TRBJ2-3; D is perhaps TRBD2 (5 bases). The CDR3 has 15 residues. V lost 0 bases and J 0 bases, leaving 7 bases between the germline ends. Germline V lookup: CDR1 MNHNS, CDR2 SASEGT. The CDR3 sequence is CASSEAAGSTDTQYF. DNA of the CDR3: TGTGCCAGCAGTGAAGCGGCGGGCAGCACAGATACGCAGTATTTT.

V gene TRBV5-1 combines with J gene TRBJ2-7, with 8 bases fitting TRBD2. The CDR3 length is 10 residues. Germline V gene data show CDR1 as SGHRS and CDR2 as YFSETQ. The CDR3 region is CASSLAGAEV. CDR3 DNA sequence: TGCGCCAGCAGCTTAGCGGGAGCCGAAGTC.

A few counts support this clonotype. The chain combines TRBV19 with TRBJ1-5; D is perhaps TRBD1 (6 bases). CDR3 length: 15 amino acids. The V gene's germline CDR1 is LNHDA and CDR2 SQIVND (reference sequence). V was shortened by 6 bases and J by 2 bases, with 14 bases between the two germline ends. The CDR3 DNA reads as TGTGCCAGTAGCGCACAGGGAAGTGGCAATCAGCCCCAGCATTTT. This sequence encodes CASSAQGSGNQPQHF.

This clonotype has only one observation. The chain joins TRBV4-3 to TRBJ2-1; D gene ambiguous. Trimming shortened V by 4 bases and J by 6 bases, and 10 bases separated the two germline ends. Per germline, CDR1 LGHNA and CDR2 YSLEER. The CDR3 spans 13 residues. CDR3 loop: CASSRLVGNEQFF. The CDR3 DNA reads TGCGCCAGCAGCCGATTAGTAGGCAATGAGCAGTTCTTC.

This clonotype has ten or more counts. CDR3 coding DNA: TGTGCCATCCGGACAGGGATCAATCAGCCCCAGCATTTT. Protein: CAIRTGINQPQHF. This chain uses TRBV27 with TRBJ1-5; 8 positions match TRBD1. This CDR3 spans 13 amino acids. Germline V gene lookup returns CDR1 MNHEY and CDR2 SMNVEV (reference sequence). Losses at the gene ends were 10 bases for V and 3 bases for J; bases not matched to a gene: 5.

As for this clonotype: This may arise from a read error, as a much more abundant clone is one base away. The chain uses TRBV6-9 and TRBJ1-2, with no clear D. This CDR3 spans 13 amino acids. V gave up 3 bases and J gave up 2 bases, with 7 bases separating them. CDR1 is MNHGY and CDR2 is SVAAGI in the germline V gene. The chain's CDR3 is CASSYLGNYGYTF. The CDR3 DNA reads TGTGCCAGCAGTTACTTAGGGAACTATGGCTACACCTTC.

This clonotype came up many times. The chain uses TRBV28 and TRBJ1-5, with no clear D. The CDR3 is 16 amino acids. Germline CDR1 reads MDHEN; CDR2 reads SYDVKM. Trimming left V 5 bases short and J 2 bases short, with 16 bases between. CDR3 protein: CASSRLSAPGNQPQHF. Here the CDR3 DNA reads TGTGCCAGCAGTCGATTATCGGCTCCTGGCAATCAGCCCCAGCATTTT.

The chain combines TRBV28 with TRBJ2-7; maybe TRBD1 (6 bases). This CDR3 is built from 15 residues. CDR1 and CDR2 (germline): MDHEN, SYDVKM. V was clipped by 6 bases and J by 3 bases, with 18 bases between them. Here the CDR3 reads CASSFTGFLFYEQYF. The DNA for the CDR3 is TGTGCCAGCAGCTTTACAGGGTTTTTGTTCTACGAGCAGTACTTC.

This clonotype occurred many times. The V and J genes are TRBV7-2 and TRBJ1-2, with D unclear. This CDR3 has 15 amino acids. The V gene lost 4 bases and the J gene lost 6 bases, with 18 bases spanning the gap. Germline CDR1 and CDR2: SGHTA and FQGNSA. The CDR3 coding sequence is TGTGCCAGCAGCTCGGACCGATCTAGCTGGGATGGCTACACCTTC. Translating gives CASSSDRSSWDGYTF.